The source of this T cell receptor (beta chain) is a study of cytomegalovirus exposure and HLA in healthy donors. Study-level background: Of fewer than 450 genotyped donors, roughly 80% clustered with self-reported Caucasian donors.

The CDR3 is 13 amino acids. The germline gives CDR1 MNHEY, CDR2 SMNVEV (reference sequence). Trimming removed 5 bases from V and 3 bases from J, with 11 bases in between. PCR was performed using 60 Vbeta and 13 Jbeta primers. Sequencing used immunoSEQ multiplex PCR; TCRdb keeps in-frame clones, though not all of them. The data show 150,000 to 200,000 clones, around 77% seen once. Remarks on this clone: The same CDR3 is also encoded by other DNA sequences in this sample.

The rearrangement uses TRBV27 and TRBJ2-7; possibly TRBD2 for D (5 bases). Sequencing used PBMCs. This TCR came from a young man in good health and CMV-seropositive. CDR3: CASSPGRDYEQYF. The CDR3, as DNA: TGTGCCAGCAGTCCAGGACGGGACTACGAGCAGTACTTC.